These 27 T cell receptor beta chains were all obtained from the same sample, sequenced in a study of identical twins. From the 5' RACE reads, TCRdb called clonotypes with MiXCR, one entry per CDR3 protein. The sample contains about 390,000 distinct CDR3 sequences, 9% to 10% of which appear only once. Sequenced: naive T cells sorted from blood. All receptors come from a woman in her forties or fifties in good health.

This clonotype was counted only a few times. The chain combines TRBV20-1 with TRBJ2-1, with 8 bases matching TRBD1. The CDR3 contains 12 residues. The V gene end was trimmed by 0 bases and the J gene end by 12 bases; junction bases not matched to a gene: 4. In germline, CDR1 is DFQATT, CDR2 SNEGSKA (reference sequence). In DNA form, the CDR3 reads TGCAGTGCTAGAGACGACAGGGGCGGGCAGTTCTTC. This sequence encodes CSARDDRGGQFF.

A few counts support this clonotype. The chain combines TRBV19 with TRBJ2-5, with D perhaps given as TRBD1 or TRBD2 (5 bases each). Trimming pared 5 bases from V and 3 bases from J, leaving 16 bases between. CDR1 is LNHDA, CDR2 SQIVND, per germline (reference sequence). CDR3 size: 15 residues. The CDR3 DNA is TGTGCCAGTAGTCCCCGGGGAATGGGGGAAGAGACCCAGTACTTC. Protein sequence: CASSPRGMGEETQYF.

This clonotype was seen a few times. The V gene is TRBV12-3 or TRBV12-4, the J gene TRBJ1-1; 12 bases fit TRBD1. After removal of 6 bases from V and 4 bases from J, the junction contained 6 bases not matched to a gene. The CDR3 contains 15 residues. CDR3 coding DNA: TGTGCCAGCAGCAGGGACAGGGGGCACGGCACTGAAGCTTTCTTT. It translates to CASSRDRGHGTEAFF.

This chain connects TRBV12-3 or TRBV12-4 to TRBJ2-7, with D maybe TRBD2 (5 bases). CDR3 length equals 12 residues. With 5 bases removed from V and 0 bases from J, the gap between germline ends came to 5 bases. This CDR3 is CASSRGSYEQYV. CDR3 DNA sequence: TGTGCCAGCAGTCGGGGCTCCTACGAGCAGTACGTC.

The chain uses TRBV20-1 and TRBJ2-1, with 14 bases aligning to TRBD2. The CDR3 contains 13 residues. V lost 5 bases, J lost 10 bases, and 4 bases stayed unmatched. CDR1 is DFQATT, CDR2 SNEGSKA, per germline (reference sequence). The CDR3 loop reads CSARLAGGAEQFF. CDR3 bases: TGCAGTGCTCGACTAGCGGGAGGGGCCGAGCAGTTCTTC.

This clonotype was observed many times. Written as DNA, the CDR3 is TGTGCCAGCAGCAAATTAGAACGATCACTAGCCAAAAACATTCAGTACTTC. Its protein product is CASSKLERSLAKNIQYF. This rearrangement joins TRBV21-1 to TRBJ2-4. TRBV21-1 is noted as a pseudogene. This CDR3 has 17 residues.

This clonotype was seen repeatedly, ten times or more. The chain joins TRBV20-1 to TRBJ2-7, with D unclear. Between the trimmed V and J ends, which lost 0 bases and 1 base, there was a span of 1 base. The CDR3 is made up of 11 amino acids. CDR1 and CDR2 from the germline V gene are DFQATT and SNEGSKA (reference sequence). The CDR3 is CSARESYEQYF. The CDR3, as DNA: TGCAGTGCTAGAGAATCCTACGAGCAGTACTTC.

This clonotype was counted between two and nine times. The chain is built from TRBV29-1 and TRBJ2-3; D may be TRBD1 or TRBD2 (5 bases each). The CDR3 contains 12 residues. The germline CDR1 and CDR2 sequences are SQVTM and ANQGSEA. V dropped 3 bases and J dropped 6 bases, with 10 bases sitting between them. The CDR3 sequence: CSVERGRDTQYF. For the CDR3, the DNA is TGCAGCGTTGAGAGGGGCAGGGATACGCAGTATTTT.

This rearrangement joins TRBV6-5 to TRBJ2-3; 7 bases are a match to TRBD2. Unmatched junction bases numbered 9, after V lost 11 bases and J lost 4 bases. Germline assignment: CDR1 MNHEY and CDR2 SVGAGI. The CDR3 is 13 amino acids. The CDR3 region has the DNA TGTGCCTCCCGGCTAGCGGCCGCAGATACGCAGTATTTT. Its translation is CASRLAAADTQYF.

This clonotype was observed a few times. The chain links TRBV7-9 to TRBJ2-1; D is unresolved. The V gene's germline CDR1 is SEHNR and CDR2 FQNEAQ (reference sequence). The V gene lost 1 base and the J gene lost 3 bases, with 13 bases spanning the gap. There are 16 residues in the CDR3. The CDR3 sequence: CASSLGSSTGYNEQFF. The CDR3, as DNA: TGTGCCAGCAGCTTAGGCTCCAGCACCGGCTACAATGAGCAGTTCTTC.

The chain combines TRBV12-3 or TRBV12-4 with TRBJ2-5, with D perhaps TRBD2 (6 bases). The germline V and J ends were trimmed by 4 bases and 5 bases, with 17 bases remaining between them. The CDR3 contains 15 residues. The CDR3: CASSWGVVDLETQYF. CDR3 in DNA: TGTGCCAGCAGTTGGGGGGTTGTCGATCTGGAGACCCAGTACTTC.

The J gene is TRBJ2-7, the V gene TRBV28; tentative D call: TRBD2 (6 bases). The length of the CDR3 is 14 residues. V lost 2 bases and J 7 bases, leaving 15 bases between the germline ends. Germline loops: CDR1 MDHEN, CDR2 SYDVKM. This CDR3 reads CASSLAGRIREQYV. The CDR3 nucleotides read TGTGCCAGCAGTTTAGCCGGGAGAATTCGGGAGCAGTACGTC.

The CDR3 DNA reads TGTGCTAGTGGTACTACAGACAATCAGCCCCAGCATTTT. Its protein is CASGTTDNQPQHF. The chain links TRBV12-5 to TRBJ1-5, with D uncertain. This CDR3 has 13 amino acids. Between the trimmed V and J ends, which lost 5 bases and 3 bases, there was a span of 8 bases. Germline loops: CDR1 LGHNT, CDR2 FRNRAP.

The table lists this clonotype with a few counts. The rearrangement links TRBV20-1 to TRBJ2-3; 13 nucleotides match TRBD2. Germline V gene sequence: CDR1 DFQATT, CDR2 SNEGSKA (reference sequence). The CDR3 is made up of 17 amino acids. V lost 0 bases and J lost 6; bases outside the gene matches: 9. The CDR3 reads CSARDTGLAGAGDTQYF. Written as DNA, the CDR3 is TGCAGTGCTAGAGATACTGGACTAGCGGGAGCTGGGGATACGCAGTATTTT.

This clonotype has ten or more counts. The rearrangement joins TRBV15 to TRBJ2-3, with 14 bases identical to TRBD2. This CDR3 spans 17 amino acids. CDR1 LNHNV and CDR2 YYDKDF come from the germline V gene (reference sequence). The J segment lost 6 bases and the V segment lost 4 bases, leaving 9 bases of the junction unmatched. CDR3 residues: CATSKQAGTSGSDTQYF. The CDR3 nucleotides are TGTGCCACCAGCAAGCAAGCCGGGACTAGCGGGAGTGATACGCAGTATTTT.

This clonotype has a handful of counts. This chain uses TRBV7-9 with TRBJ2-3; TRBD2 matches at 11 bases. Germline CDR1 reads SEHNR; CDR2 reads FQNEAQ (reference sequence). This CDR3 contains 17 residues. The junction had 10 bases not matched to a gene; V was cut back by 6 bases and J by 2 bases. CDR3 protein: CASRPGLAGPDTDTQYF. The CDR3 nucleotides read TGTGCCAGCAGACCCGGACTAGCGGGCCCGGACACAGATACGCAGTATTTT.

The V and J genes are TRBV18 and TRBJ2-3; no reliable D call. This CDR3 is built from 13 residues. CDR1 and CDR2 from the germline V gene are KGHSH and LQKENI. Deletions cut 4 bases from V and 6 bases from J, with 11 bases between. The CDR3 sequence: CASSLNPGDTQYF. DNA of the CDR3: TGTGCCAGCTCACTTAACCCCGGGGATACGCAGTATTTT.

There are a few counts of this clonotype. At one end, the junction sequence differs from germline, possibly due to a read error. This chain connects TRBV7-7 to TRBJ1-5; D perhaps matches TRBD1 (6 bases). The germline gives CDR1 SSHAT, CDR2 FNYEAQ (reference sequence). The CDR3 has 13 residues. The CDR3, as DNA: TGTGCTAGCAGCGGGGGCTGGGGGCAGCCCCAGCATTTT. Translation: CASSGGWGQPQHF.

The CDR3 DNA reads as TGTGCCACCAGCAGAGAGCCGGCAAGCTCTGGAAACACCATATATTTT. Translation: CATSREPASSGNTIYF. The rearrangement joins TRBV15 to TRBJ1-3, with unresolved D. The CDR3 extends over 16 amino acids. The V and J ends lost 0 bases and 0 bases respectively, with 9 bases between them. The germline V gene has CDR1 LNHNV and CDR2 YYDKDF (reference sequence).

The chain joins TRBV2 to TRBJ2-7, with D perhaps matching TRBD1 or TRBD2 (7 bases each). This CDR3 region has 15 residues. The V gene lost 3 bases and the J gene lost 2 bases, with 14 bases spanning the gap. The germline CDR1 and CDR2 sequences are SNHLY and FYNNEI. CDR3 protein: CASSEGGDSTYEQYV. The CDR3 DNA reads as TGTGCCAGCAGTGAGGGAGGGGACAGTACCTACGAGCAGTACGTC.

This clonotype occurred many times. V gene TRBV14 combines with J gene TRBJ1-1; D is ambiguous. The CDR3 is 16 amino acids. Germline CDR1 reads SGHDN; CDR2 reads FVKESK. V was pared by 3 bases and J by 0 bases, with 14 bases between. The CDR3 DNA is TGTGCCAGCAGCCACGTATCCGGGTCATTGAACACTGAAGCTTTCTTT. Translation gives CASSHVSGSLNTEAFF.

This chain uses TRBV5-1 with TRBJ2-3; D uncertain. The V gene's germline CDR1 is SGHRS and CDR2 YFSETQ. The CDR3 sequence is 15 residues long. The V end lost 0 bases, the J end lost 2 bases, and 10 bases lay between the germline ends. The CDR3 region has the DNA TGCGCCAGCAGCTTGGAGCGACAAAACACAGATACGCAGTATTTT. Its translation is CASSLERQNTDTQYF.

The CDR3, as DNA: TGCGCCAGCAGCGATGGACAGGCTAGCAATCAGCCCCAGCATTTT. This sequence encodes CASSDGQASNQPQHF. The genes are TRBV4-1 and TRBJ1-5; the match to TRBD1 covers 7 bases. The CDR3 has 15 residues. Germline V gene data show CDR1 as MGHRA and CDR2 as YSYEKL. The V segment lost 5 bases and the J segment 0 bases; nucleotides outside the gene matches: 4.

This clonotype was observed at least ten times. This chain joins TRBV7-6 and TRBJ2-3, with TRBD2 identical over 7 bases. The CDR3 spans 16 residues. Per germline, CDR1 SGHVS and CDR2 FNYEAQ. The V and J ends lost 1 base and 2 bases, in that order; junction bases with no gene match: 6. This chain's CDR3 is CASSLEVLAATDTQYF. For the CDR3, the DNA is TGTGCCAGCAGCTTAGAGGTTCTAGCGGCCACAGATACGCAGTATTTT.

The J gene is TRBJ2-1, the V gene TRBV19, with 10 bases lining up with TRBD2. Germline-derived CDR1 and CDR2 are LNHDA and SQIVND (reference sequence). The CDR3 has 17 residues. The V and J ends lost 5 bases and 4 bases, in that order; junction bases with no gene match: 11. CDR3 DNA: TGTGCCAGTAGTGTTTACCAGCGGGAGGGCCGTTACAATGAGCAGTTCTTC. It encodes CASSVYQREGRYNEQFF.

This clonotype has more than one count but fewer than ten. This sequence joins TRBV24-1 and TRBJ2-6; the match to TRBD2 covers 7 bases. This CDR3 region has 15 residues. V lost 9 bases and J lost 2; bases outside the gene matches: 6. Per germline, CDR1 KGHDR and CDR2 SFDVKD. In nucleotides, the CDR3 is TGTGCCACCTCAGGCGGGAGTGCTGGGGCCAACGTCCTGACTTTC. The encoded protein is CATSGGSAGANVLTF.

The chain employs TRBV2 and TRBJ1-6, with D possibly matching TRBD1 (6 bases). The CDR3 length is 14 residues. From germline, CDR1 is SNHLY and CDR2 FYNNEI. The ends were cut back, 5 bases at V and 9 bases at J, with 14 bases in the middle. The DNA for the CDR3 is TGTGCCAGCAGTACCGGGACAAAGACTTCACCCCTCCACTTT. Protein product: CASSTGTKTSPLHF.